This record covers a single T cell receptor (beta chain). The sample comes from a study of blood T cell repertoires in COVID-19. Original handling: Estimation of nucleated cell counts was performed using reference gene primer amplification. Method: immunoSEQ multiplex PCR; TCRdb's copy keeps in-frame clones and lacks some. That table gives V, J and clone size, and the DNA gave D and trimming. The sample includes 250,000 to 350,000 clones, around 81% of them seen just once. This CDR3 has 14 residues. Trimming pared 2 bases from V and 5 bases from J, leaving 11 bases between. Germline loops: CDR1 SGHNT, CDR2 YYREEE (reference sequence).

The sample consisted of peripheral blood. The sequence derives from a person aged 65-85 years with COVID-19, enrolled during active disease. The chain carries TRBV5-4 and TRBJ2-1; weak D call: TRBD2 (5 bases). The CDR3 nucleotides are TGTGCCAGCAGCTTTTTCACGGGAAACAATGAGCAGTTCTTC. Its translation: CASSFFTGNNEQFF. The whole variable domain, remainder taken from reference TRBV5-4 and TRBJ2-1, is ETGVTQSPTHLIKTRGQQVTLRCSSQSGHNTVSWYQQALGQGPQFIFQYYREEENGRGNFPPRFSGLQFPNYSSELNVNALELDDSALYLCASSFFTGNNEQFFGPGTRLTVL.